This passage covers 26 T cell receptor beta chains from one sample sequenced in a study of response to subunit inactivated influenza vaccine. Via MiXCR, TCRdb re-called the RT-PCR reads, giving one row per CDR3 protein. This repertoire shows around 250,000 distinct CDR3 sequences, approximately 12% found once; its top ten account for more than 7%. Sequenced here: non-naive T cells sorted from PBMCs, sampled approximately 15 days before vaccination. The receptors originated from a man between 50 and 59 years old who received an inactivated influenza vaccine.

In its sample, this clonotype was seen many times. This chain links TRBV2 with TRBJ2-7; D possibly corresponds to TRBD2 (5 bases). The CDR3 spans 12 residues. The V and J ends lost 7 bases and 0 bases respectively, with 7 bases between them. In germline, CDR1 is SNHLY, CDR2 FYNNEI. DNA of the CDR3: TGTGCCAGCAAAGCGGACTCCTACGAGCAGTACTTC. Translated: CASKADSYEQYF.

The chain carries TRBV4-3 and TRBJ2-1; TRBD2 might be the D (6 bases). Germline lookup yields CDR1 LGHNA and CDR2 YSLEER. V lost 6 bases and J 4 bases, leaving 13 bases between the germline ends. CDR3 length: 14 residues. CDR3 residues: CASSHGSGYNEQFF. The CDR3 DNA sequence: TGCGCCAGCAGTCACGGTAGCGGATACAATGAGCAGTTCTTC.

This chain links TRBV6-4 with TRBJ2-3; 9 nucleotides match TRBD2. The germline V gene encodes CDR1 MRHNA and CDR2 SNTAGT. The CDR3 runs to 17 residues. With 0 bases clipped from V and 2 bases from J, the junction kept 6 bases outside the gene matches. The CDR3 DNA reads TGTGCCAGCAGTGACTCGAATAGCGGGAGACACACAGATACGCAGTATTTT. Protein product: CASSDSNSGRHTDTQYF.

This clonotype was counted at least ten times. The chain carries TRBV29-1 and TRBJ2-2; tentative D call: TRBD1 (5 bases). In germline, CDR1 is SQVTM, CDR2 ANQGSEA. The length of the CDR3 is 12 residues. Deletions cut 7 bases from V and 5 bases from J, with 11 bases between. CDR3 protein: CSGSHRTGELFF. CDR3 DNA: TGCAGCGGGTCTCACAGGACCGGGGAGCTGTTTTTT.

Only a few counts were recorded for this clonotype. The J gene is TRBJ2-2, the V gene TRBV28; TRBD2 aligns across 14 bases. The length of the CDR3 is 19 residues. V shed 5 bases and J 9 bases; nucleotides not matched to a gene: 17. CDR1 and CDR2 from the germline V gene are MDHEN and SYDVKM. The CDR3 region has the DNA TGTGCCAGCAGTACCAGCTTTATTGGGACTAGCGGGAGTTTTCGGGAGCTGTTTTTT. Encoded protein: CASSTSFIGTSGSFRELFF.

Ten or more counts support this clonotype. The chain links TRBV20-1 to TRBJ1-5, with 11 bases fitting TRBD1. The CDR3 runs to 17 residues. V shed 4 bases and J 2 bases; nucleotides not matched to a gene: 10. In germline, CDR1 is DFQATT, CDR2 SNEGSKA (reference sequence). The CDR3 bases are TGCAGTGCTACGGGACAGGGGGTGGTTGGTGGCAATCAGCCCCAGCATTTT. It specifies CSATGQGVVGGNQPQHF.

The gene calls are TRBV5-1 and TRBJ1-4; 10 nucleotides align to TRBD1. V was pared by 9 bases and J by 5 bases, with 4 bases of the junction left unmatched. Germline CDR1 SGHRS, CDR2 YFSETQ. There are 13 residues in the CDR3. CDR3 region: CATPGQGNEKLFF. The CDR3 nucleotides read TGCGCCACCCCGGGACAGGGGAATGAAAAACTGTTTTTT.

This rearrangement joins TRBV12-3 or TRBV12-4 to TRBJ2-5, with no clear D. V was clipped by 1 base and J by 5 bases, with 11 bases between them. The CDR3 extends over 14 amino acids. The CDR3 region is CASSLDSIEETQYF. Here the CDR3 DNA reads TGTGCCAGCAGTTTAGACTCGATAGAGGAGACCCAGTACTTC.

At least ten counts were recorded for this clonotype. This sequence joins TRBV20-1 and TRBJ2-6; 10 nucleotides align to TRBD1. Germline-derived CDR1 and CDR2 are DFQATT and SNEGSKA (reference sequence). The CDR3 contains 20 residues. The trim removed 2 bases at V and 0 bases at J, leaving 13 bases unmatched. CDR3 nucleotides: TGCAGTGCTAGAACACAAGACAGGGGGCTAACCTACTCTGGGGCCAACGTCCTGACTTTC. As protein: CSARTQDRGLTYSGANVLTF.

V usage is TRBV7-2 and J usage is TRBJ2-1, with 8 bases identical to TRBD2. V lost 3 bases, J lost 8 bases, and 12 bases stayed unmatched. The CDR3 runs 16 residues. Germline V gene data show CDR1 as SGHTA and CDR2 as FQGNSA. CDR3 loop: CASSFPGLVSFDEQFF. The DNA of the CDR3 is TGTGCCAGCAGCTTTCCGGGACTAGTATCTTTCGATGAGCAGTTCTTC.

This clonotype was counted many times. The CDR3 sequence: CASSAKQGYEQFF. The CDR3 DNA is TGTGCCAGCAGCGCGAAACAGGGCTATGAGCAGTTCTTC. The chain links TRBV7-8 to TRBJ2-1; a weak D match, TRBD1 (6 bases). The germline V gene has CDR1 SGHVS and CDR2 FQNEAQ. This CDR3 has 13 residues. V was cut by 5 bases and J by 8 bases, with 13 bases left in between.

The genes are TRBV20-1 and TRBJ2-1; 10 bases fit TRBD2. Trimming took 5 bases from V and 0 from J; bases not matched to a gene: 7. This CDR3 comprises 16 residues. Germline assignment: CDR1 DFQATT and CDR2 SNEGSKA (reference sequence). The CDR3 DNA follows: TGCAGTGCTGAGGCTAGCGGGAGCCCCTCCTACAATGAGCAGTTCTTC. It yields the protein CSAEASGSPSYNEQFF.

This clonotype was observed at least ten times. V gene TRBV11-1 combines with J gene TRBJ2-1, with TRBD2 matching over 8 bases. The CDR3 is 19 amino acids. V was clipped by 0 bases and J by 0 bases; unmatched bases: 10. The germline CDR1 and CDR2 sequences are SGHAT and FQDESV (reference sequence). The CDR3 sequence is CASSLAKRNSGVSYNEQFF. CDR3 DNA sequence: TGTGCCAGCAGCTTAGCTAAGAGGAATAGCGGGGTCTCCTACAATGAGCAGTTCTTC.

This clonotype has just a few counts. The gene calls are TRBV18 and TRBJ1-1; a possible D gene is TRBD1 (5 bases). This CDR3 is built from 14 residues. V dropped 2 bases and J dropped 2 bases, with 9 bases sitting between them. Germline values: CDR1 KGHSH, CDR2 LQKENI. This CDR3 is CASSPSGLNTEAFF. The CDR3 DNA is TGTGCCAGCTCACCATCAGGGTTAAACACTGAAGCTTTCTTT.

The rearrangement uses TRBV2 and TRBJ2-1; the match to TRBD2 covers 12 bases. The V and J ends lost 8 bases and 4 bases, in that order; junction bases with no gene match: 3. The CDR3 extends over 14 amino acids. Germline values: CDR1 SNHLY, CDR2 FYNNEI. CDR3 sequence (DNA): TGTGCCAGCGACGGGACTAGCGGGTACAATGAGCAGTTCTTC. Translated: CASDGTSGYNEQFF.

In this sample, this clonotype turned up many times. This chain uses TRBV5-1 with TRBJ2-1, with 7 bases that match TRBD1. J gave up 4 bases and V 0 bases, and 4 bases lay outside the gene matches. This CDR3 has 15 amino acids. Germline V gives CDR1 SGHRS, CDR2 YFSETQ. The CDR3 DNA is TGCGCCAGCAGCTTGGAAAGGGGGCCGTACAATGAGCAGTTCTTC. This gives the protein CASSLERGPYNEQFF.

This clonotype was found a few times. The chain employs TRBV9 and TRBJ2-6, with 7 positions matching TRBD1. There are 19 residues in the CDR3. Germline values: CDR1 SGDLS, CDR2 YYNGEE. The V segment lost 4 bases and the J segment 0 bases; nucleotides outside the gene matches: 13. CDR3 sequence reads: CASSSPGWDSHSGANVLTF. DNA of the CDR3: TGTGCCAGCAGCTCACCTGGGTGGGACAGCCACTCTGGGGCCAACGTCCTGACTTTC.

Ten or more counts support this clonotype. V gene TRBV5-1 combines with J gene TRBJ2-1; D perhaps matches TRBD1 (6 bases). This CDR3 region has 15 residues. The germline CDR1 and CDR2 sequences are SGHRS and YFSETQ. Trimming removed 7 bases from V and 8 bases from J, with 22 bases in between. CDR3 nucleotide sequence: TGCGCCAGCGCTTCGACAGGTAGTCGGAAGGATGAGCAGTTCTTC. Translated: CASASTGSRKDEQFF.

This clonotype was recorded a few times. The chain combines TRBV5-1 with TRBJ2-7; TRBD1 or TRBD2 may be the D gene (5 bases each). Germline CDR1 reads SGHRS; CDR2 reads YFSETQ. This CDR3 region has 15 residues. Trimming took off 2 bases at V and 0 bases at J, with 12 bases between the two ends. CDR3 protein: CASSFQGTSSYEQYF. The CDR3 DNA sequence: TGCGCCAGCAGCTTTCAGGGAACTAGCTCCTACGAGCAGTACTTC.

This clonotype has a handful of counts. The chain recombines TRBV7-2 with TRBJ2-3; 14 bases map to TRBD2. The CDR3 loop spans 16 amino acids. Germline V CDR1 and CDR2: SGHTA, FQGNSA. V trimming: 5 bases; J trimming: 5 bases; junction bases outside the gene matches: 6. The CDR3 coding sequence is TGTGCCAGCAGCAAGACTAGCGGGGGGGCCGGAGATACGCAGTATTTT. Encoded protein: CASSKTSGGAGDTQYF.

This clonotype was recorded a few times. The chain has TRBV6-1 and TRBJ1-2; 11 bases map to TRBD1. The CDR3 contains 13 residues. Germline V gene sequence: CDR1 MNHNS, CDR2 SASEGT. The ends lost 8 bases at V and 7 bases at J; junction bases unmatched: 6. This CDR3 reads CASADRGLIGYTF. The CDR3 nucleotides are TGTGCCAGCGCGGACAGGGGGCTTATTGGCTACACCTTC.

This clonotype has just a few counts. CDR3 DNA: TGCGCCAGCAGCCCCGGGAGGGCTGCCTACGAGCAGTACTTC. The encoded protein is CASSPGRAAYEQYF. The chain combines TRBV5-1 with TRBJ2-7; TRBD2 matches 8 bases. Germline CDR1 is SGHRS and CDR2 is YFSETQ. Trimming took 4 bases from V and 2 from J; bases not matched to a gene: 5. This CDR3 has 14 residues.

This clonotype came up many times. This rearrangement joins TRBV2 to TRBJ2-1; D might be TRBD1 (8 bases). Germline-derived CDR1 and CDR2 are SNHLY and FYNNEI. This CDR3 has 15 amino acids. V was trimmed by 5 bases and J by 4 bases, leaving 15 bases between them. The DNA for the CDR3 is TGTGCCAGCAGTTTTTTACAGGGGGGGTACAATGAGCAGTTCTTC. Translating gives CASSFLQGGYNEQFF.

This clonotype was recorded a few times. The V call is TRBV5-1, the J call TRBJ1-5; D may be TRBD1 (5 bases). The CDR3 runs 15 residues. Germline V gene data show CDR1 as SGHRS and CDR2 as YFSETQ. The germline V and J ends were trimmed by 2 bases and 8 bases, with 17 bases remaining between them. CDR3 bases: TGCGCCAGCAGCTTTGGGGGGGGGAACTTGGAGCCCCAGCATTTT. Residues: CASSFGGGNLEPQHF.

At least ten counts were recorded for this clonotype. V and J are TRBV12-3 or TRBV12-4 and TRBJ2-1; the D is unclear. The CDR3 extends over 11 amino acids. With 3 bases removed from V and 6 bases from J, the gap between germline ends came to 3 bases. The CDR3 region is CASSFINEQFF. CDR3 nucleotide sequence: TGTGCCAGCAGTTTTATCAATGAGCAGTTCTTC.

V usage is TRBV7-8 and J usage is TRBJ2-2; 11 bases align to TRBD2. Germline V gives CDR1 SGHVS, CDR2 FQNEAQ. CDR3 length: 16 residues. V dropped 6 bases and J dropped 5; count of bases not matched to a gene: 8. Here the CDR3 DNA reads TGTGCCAGCAGTCAGCCACTAGCGGGAGTAACCGGGGAGCTGTTTTTT. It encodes CASSQPLAGVTGELFF.